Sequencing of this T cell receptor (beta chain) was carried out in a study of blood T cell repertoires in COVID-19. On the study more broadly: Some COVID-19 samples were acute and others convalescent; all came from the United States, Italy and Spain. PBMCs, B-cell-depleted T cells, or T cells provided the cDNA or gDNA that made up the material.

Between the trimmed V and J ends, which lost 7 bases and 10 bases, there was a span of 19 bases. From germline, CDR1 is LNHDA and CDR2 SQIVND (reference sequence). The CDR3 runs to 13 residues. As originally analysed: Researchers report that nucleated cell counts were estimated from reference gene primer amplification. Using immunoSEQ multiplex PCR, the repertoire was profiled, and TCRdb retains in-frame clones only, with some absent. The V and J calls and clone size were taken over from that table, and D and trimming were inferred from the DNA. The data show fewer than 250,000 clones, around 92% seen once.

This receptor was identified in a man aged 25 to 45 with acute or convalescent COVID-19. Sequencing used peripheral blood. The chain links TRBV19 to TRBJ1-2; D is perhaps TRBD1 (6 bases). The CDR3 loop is CASTSIQGIDYTF. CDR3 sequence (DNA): TGTGCCAGTACCTCTATTCAGGGGATTGACTACACCTTC.